This TCR beta chain was sequenced for a study of blood T cells in healthy people across ages. Total RNA amounts of at least 5.5 micrograms were extracted per sample. The germline gives CDR1 DFQATT, CDR2 SNEGSKA (reference sequence). The CDR3 totals 13 residues. Trimming shortened V by 3 bases and J by 0 bases, and 5 bases separated the two germline ends. Findings and limits, study-wide: Shifts in expanded clonotypes may have been confounded by donor CMV status, which was unknown.

As for this clonotype: Its antigen is unidentified.

The authors ran a second PCR of roughly 6 to 11 cycles using a sample-barcoded 5' primer and a J-beta primer mix. Each cDNA molecule was tagged by a template-switch adaptor with 12 random nucleotides. TCRdb processed the 5' RACE reads anew with MiXCR; each CDR3 protein has one entry. The table shows about a million distinct CDR3 sequences, with 30% to 40% occurring only once. The chain recombines TRBV20-1 with TRBJ1-4; D uncertain. The sequenced sample consisted of blood. This clonotype was obtained from a man between 18 and 29 years old in good health. The CDR3 loop is CSARRATNEKLFF. CDR3 DNA sequence: TGCAGTGCTAGGCGTGCAACTAATGAAAAACTGTTTTTT.